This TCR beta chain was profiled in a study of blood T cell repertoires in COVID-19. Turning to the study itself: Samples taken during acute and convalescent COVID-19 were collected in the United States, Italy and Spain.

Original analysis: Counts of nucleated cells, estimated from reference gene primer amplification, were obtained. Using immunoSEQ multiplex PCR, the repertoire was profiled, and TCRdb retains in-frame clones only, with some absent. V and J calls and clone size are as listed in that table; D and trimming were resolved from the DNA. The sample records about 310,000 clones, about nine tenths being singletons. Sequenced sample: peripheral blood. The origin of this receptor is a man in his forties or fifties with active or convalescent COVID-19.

In nucleotides, the CDR3 is TGTGCCAGCAGTTTAACGGCGACAGGGGGTGACTATGGCTACACCTTC. This sequence encodes CASSLTATGGDYGYTF. This chain joins TRBV28 and TRBJ1-2; 9 bases align to TRBD1. The germline V gene encodes CDR1 MDHEN and CDR2 SYDVKM. The CDR3 has 16 amino acids. Trimming took 2 bases from V and 3 from J; bases not matched to a gene: 7.